A selection of T cell receptor beta chains follows, all from one sample in a study of blood T cell repertoires in COVID-19. Profiled with immunoSEQ multiplex PCR; TCRdb holds only in-frame clones, not every one. The sample records tens of thousands of clones, 75% to 95% being singletons. The specimen sequenced was peripheral blood. The receptors originated from a woman in her 70s with active COVID-19. Both conserved end residues are part of each CDR3. Fields, in order: J gene, V gene, CDR3 protein.

j_call: TRBJ2-3; v_call: TRBV23-1; cdr3_aa: CASSCPRGLAGPTDTQYF
j_call: TRBJ2-7; v_call: TRBV7-2; cdr3_aa: CASTSGSSSYEQYF
j_call: TRBJ2-3; v_call: TRBV28; cdr3_aa: CASSLGFPDTQYF
j_call: TRBJ1-6; v_call: TRBV9; cdr3_aa: CASSVATDSPLHF
j_call: TRBJ2-4; v_call: TRBV6-5; cdr3_aa: CASSHSSRGAKNIQYF
j_call: TRBJ2-4; v_call: TRBV5-1; cdr3_aa: CASSFTSGNYIQYF
j_call: TRBJ2-1; v_call: TRBV15; cdr3_aa: CATRLRGGSNEQFF
j_call: TRBJ1-1; v_call: TRBV24-1; cdr3_aa: CATTGRGTLNTEAFF
j_call: TRBJ2-3; v_call: TRBV6-5; cdr3_aa: CASSLGSGYTQYF
j_call: TRBJ1-6; v_call: TRBV3-1/TRBV3-2; cdr3_aa: CASSQAWNRRNSPLHF